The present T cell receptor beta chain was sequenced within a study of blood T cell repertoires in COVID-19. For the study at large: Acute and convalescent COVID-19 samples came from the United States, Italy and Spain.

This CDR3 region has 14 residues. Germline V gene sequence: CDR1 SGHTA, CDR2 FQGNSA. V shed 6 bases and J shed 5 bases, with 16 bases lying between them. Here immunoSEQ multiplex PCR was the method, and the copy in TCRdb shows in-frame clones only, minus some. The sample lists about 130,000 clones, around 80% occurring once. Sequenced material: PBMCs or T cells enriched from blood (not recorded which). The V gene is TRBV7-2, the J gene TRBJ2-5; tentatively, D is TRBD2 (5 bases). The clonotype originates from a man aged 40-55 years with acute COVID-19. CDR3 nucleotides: TGTGCCAGCAGTCTCAATCCGCCGGGGGAGACCCAGTACTTC. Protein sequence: CASSLNPPGETQYF.